These 12 T cell receptor beta chains were all obtained from the same sample, sequenced in a study of regulatory T cells in long-lasting Graves disease. The time point is: persistent/refractory GD, antithyroid drugs over 5 years with positive TRAb. Extracted PBMC RNA gave rise to the TCR library. Both iRepertoire HTBI primers and Arm-PCR of CDR3 regions were used to build the TCR beta libraries. TCRdb passed the multiplex PCR reads through MiXCR, listing each CDR3 protein once. The data contain about 470,000 distinct CDR3 sequences, around a fifth of them seen just once; the ten biggest clones take up about 6.6%. Material: peripheral blood mononuclear cells (PBMCs), obtained when the disease was refractory, from a patient treated with antithyroid drugs. These TCRs come from a female donor with Graves disease.

V and J are TRBV7-8 and TRBJ2-5; D gene unclear. The CDR3 has 15 amino acids. The V end was cut by 5 bases, the J end by 0 bases, with 13 bases between. Germline CDR1 reads SGHVS; CDR2 reads FQNEAQ. CDR3 nucleotide sequence: TGTGCCAGCAGCCCGCCGCGGCGGTACCAAGAGACCCAGTACTTC. Residues: CASSPPRRYQETQYF.

The gene calls are TRBV9 and TRBJ2-2, with TRBD2 matching over 7 bases. The trim removed 0 bases at V and 6 bases at J, leaving 8 bases unmatched. In germline, CDR1 is SGDLS, CDR2 YYNGEE. This CDR3 is 16 amino acids long. The CDR3 loop is CASSVVGDYPPGELFF. CDR3 DNA sequence: TGTGCCAGCAGCGTAGTAGGGGACTACCCGCCCGGGGAGCTGTTTTTT.

Ten or more counts support this clonotype. This sequence joins TRBV12-3 or TRBV12-4 and TRBJ1-4; 7 bases map to TRBD1. CDR3 length: 15 residues. V was clipped by 6 bases and J by 6 bases; unmatched bases: 10. The CDR3 bases are TGTGCCAGCAGCCACCGGGGAGGGGGCGATGAAAAACTGTTTTTT. Translated, it gives CASSHRGGGDEKLFF.

This clonotype was seen at least ten times. The chain is built from TRBV28 and TRBJ2-7; D possibly corresponds to TRBD1 (5 bases). V gave up 2 bases and J gave up 3 bases, with 11 bases separating them. Germline V lookup: CDR1 MDHEN, CDR2 SYDVKM. The length of the CDR3 is 14 residues. CDR3 DNA sequence: TGTGCCAGCAGTTTAAGGGGTTGGAACTACGAGCAGTACTTC. Its translation: CASSLRGWNYEQYF.

The chain employs TRBV12-3 or TRBV12-4 and TRBJ1-2; D uncertain. V was shortened by 0 bases and J by 8 bases, with 13 bases between the two germline ends. The CDR3 length is 14 residues. The CDR3 coding sequence is TGTGCCAGCAGTTTAGCAGACTGGAGGGAAGGCTACACCTTC. Amino acids: CASSLADWREGYTF.

Ten or more counts support this clonotype. The chain employs TRBV24-1 and TRBJ2-7, with 10 bases identical to TRBD2. Germline V CDR1 and CDR2: KGHDR, SFDVKD. The CDR3 length is 16 residues. V was clipped by 4 bases and J by 5 bases; unmatched bases: 10. For the CDR3, the DNA is TGTGCCACCAGTGACTCAGAGGCTAGCGGGAGCGACGAGCAGTACTTC. Its translation: CATSDSEASGSDEQYF.

This clonotype came up many times. The V gene is TRBV28, the J gene TRBJ2-7; 7 nucleotides align to TRBD1. Germline lookup yields CDR1 MDHEN and CDR2 SYDVKM. V lost 6 bases and J lost 3; bases outside the gene matches: 11. This CDR3 is 15 amino acids long. CDR3 in DNA: TGTGCCAGCAGCCAGGGGGACGCAGGAGGCTACGAGCAGTACTTC. The encoded protein is CASSQGDAGGYEQYF.

This clonotype was detected a few times. This chain links TRBV11-2 with TRBJ2-2; TRBD2 aligns across 8 bases. CDR3 length: 16 residues. V lost 7 bases, J lost 3 bases, and 10 bases stayed unmatched. The V gene's germline CDR1 is SGHAT and CDR2 FQNNGV. The CDR3 spells CASTSLLREDTGELFF. The CDR3 bases are TGTGCCAGCACCTCCCTTTTGCGGGAGGACACCGGGGAGCTGTTTTTT.

Only a few counts were recorded for this clonotype. Just one base apart from a much larger clone, this may be a read error. The gene calls are TRBV12-3 or TRBV12-4 and TRBJ2-7; the D gene is possibly TRBD1 (6 bases). This CDR3 has 13 amino acids. CDR3 sequence: CASTFGQSCEQYF. The CDR3 coding sequence is TGTGCCAGCACCTTTGGACAGTCCTGCGAGCAGTACTTC.

Note on this clonotype: This may be a read error, as it is one base from a much larger clone. The chain is built from TRBV7-9 and TRBJ2-7, with TRBD2 identical over 14 bases. Germline V CDR1 and CDR2: SEHNR, FQNEAQ (reference sequence). V shed 5 bases, J shed 6 bases, and the junction held 12 bases outside the gene matches. This CDR3 region has 17 residues. The CDR3 nucleotides are TGTGCCAGCAGCCCCCTCTTGACTAGCGGGAGGGCTGGCGAGCAGTACTTC. Its translation is CASSPLLTSGRAGEQYF.

This clonotype was recorded at least ten times. The rearrangement joins TRBV19 to TRBJ1-1, with D possibly matching TRBD1 (5 bases). The CDR3 spans 16 residues. The V gene's germline CDR1 is LNHDA and CDR2 SQIVND (reference sequence). V lost 5 bases and J lost 4, with 20 bases in between. CDR3 DNA sequence: TGTGCCAGTAGTGTCCGGGTCCAGGGCGGGGGCACTGAAGCTTTCTTT. It yields the protein CASSVRVQGGGTEAFF.

This clonotype was counted ten times or more. The J gene is TRBJ1-3, the V gene TRBV28, with TRBD1 as a possible D gene (6 bases). This CDR3 is 14 amino acids long. V was shortened by 8 bases and J by 0 bases, with 11 bases between the two germline ends. Germline V gene data show CDR1 as MDHEN and CDR2 as SYDVKM. CDR3: CASGYRDSGNTIYF. The DNA for the CDR3 is TGTGCCAGCGGCTACAGGGACTCTGGAAACACCATATATTTT.